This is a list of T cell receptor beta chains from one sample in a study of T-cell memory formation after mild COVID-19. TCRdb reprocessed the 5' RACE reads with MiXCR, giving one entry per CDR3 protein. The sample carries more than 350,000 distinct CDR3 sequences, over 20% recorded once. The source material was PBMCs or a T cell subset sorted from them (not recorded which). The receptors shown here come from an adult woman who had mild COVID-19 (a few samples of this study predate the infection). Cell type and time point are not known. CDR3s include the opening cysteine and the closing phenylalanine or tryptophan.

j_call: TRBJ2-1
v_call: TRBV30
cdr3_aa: CAWRGLAGSVNEQFF

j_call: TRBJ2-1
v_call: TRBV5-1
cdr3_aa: CASSSSYLATNEQFF

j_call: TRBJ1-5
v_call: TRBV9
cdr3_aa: CASSGRGDGNQPQHF

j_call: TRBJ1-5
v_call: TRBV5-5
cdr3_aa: CASSLDSFNQPQHF

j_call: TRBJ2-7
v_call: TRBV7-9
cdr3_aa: CASSLGRATGVHEQYF

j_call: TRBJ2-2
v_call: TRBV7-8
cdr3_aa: CASMYPGGGTQTGELFF

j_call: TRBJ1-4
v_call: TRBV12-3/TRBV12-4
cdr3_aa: CASSFSGEKLFF

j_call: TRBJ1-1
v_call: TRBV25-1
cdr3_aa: CASMTGYTEAFF

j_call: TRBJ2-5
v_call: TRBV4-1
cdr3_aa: CASSPPFYF

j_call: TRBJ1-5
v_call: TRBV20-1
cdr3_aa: CSARDAGRGGQPQHF

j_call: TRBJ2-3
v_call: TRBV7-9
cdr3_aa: CASSEDLREIGDTQYF

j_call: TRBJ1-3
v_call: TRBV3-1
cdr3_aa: CASTNRAAANTIYF

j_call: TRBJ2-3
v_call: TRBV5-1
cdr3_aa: CASSLSGTNTDTQYF

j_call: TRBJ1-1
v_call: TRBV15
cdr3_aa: CATSRERKNTEAFF

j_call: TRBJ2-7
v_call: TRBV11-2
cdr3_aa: CASSLYGGVGDEQYF

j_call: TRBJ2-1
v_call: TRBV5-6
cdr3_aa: CASSLGVGLAFLEQFF

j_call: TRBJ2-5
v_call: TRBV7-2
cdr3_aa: CASSLARAAGTETQYF

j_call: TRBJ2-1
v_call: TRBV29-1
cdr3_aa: CSVVRGPEQFF

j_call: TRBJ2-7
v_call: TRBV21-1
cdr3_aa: CASSHSGDRRFEQYF

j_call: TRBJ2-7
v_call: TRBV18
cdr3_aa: CASSPIGTEQYF

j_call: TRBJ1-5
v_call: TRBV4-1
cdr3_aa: CASSRTISPIQVLGNQPQHF

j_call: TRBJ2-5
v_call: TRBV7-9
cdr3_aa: CASSFPGPQETQYF

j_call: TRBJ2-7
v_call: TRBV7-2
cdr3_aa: CASSPRPGQGSEQYF

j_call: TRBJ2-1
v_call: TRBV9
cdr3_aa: CASSVGTSGDPYNEQFF

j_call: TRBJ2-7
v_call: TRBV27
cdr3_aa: CASSFRVTQGGQKSTYEQYF

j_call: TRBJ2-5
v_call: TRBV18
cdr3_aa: CASSPMETQYF

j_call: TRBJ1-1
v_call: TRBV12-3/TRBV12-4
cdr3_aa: CASSFRRTGRRTEAFF

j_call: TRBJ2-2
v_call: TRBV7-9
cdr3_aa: CASSPEVGQQDGELFF

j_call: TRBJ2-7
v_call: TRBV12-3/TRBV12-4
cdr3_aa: CASSRNLGGEQYF

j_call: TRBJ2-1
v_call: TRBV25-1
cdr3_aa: CASSDWENEQFF

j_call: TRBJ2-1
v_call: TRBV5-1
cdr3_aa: CASSLVPGQGGPNNEQFF

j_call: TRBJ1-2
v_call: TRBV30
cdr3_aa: CAWRGTGYTF

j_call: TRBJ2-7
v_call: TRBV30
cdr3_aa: CAWSVREGVRSYEQYF

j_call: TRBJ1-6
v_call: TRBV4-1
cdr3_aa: CASSGQGSPLHF

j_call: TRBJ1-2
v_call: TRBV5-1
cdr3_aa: CASSHTGMAYGYTF

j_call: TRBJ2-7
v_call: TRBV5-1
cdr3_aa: CASSGTNPYEQYF

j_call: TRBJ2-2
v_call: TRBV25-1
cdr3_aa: CATLAGGNTGELFF

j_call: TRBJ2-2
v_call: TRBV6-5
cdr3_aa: CASKSRRNTGELFF

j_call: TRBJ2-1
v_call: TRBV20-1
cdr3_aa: CSATGLAGAVKEFF

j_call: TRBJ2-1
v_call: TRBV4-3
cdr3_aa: CASSQEEGSGRVDNEQFF